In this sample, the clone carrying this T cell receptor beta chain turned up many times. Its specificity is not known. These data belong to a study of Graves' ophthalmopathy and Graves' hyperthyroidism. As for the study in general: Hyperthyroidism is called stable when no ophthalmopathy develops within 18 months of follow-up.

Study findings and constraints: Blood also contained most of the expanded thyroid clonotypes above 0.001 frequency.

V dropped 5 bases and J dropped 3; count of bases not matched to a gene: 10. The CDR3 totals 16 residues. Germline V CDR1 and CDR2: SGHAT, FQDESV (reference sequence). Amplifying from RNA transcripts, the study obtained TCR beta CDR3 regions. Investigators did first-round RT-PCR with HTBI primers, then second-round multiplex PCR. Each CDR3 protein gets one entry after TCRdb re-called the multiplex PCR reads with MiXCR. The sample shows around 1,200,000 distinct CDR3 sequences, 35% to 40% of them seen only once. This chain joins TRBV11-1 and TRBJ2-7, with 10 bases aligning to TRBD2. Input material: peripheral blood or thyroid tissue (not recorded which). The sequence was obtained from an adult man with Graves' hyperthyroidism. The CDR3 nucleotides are TGTGCCAGCAGCGCAAACCCGGCTAGCGGGAGCTACGAGCAGTACTTC. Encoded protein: CASSANPASGSYEQYF.